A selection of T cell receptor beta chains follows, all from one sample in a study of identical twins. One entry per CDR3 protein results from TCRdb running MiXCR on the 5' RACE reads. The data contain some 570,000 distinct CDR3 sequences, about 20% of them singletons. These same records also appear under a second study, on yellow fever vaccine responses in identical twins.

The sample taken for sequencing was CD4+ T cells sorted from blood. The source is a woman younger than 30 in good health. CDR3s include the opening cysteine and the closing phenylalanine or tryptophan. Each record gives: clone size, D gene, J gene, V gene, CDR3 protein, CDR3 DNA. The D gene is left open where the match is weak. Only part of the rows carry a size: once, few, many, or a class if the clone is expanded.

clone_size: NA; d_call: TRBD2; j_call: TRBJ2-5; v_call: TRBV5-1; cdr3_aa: CASSRGTSGFKETQYF; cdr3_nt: TGCGCCAGCAGCAGGGGGACTAGCGGGTTTAAAGAGACCCAGTACTTC
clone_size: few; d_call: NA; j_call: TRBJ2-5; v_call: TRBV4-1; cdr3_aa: CASSQTRGSQETQYF; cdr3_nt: TGCGCCAGCAGCCAAACGAGAGGCAGCCAAGAGACCCAGTACTTC
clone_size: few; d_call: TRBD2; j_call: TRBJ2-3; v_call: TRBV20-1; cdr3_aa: CSAPGLAASTDTQYF; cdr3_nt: TGCAGTGCCCCAGGACTAGCGGCTAGCACAGATACGCAGTATTTT
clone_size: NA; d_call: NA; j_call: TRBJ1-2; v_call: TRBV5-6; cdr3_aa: CASSLKDAANYGYTF; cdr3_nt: TGTGCCAGCAGCTTGAAAGACGCGGCTAACTATGGCTACACCTTC
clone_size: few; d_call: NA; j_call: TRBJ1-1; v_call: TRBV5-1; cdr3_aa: CASSTDTEAFF; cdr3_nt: TGCGCCAGCAGCACGGACACTGAAGCTTTCTTT
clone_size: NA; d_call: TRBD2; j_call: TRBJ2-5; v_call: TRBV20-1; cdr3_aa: CSARRLAGARETQYF; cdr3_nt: TGCAGTGCTAGAAGACTAGCGGGAGCTCGGGAGACCCAGTACTTC
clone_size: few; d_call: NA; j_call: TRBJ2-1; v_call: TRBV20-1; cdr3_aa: CSVISGGRGEQFF; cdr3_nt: TGCAGTGTCATATCGGGGGGCAGGGGTGAGCAGTTCTTC
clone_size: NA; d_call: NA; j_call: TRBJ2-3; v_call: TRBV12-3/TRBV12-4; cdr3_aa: CASSFLEGGADTQYF; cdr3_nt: TGTGCCAGCAGTTTTTTGGAGGGAGGCGCAGATACGCAGTATTTT
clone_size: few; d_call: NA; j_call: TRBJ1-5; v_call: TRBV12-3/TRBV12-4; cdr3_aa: CASRTQGTGGQPQHF; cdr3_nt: TGTGCCAGCAGGACCCAGGGGACGGGCGGTCAGCCCCAGCATTTT
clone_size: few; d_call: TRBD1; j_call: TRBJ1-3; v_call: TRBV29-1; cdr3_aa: CSVTGGAEDTIYF; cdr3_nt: TGCAGCGTAACAGGGGGCGCCGAGGACACCATATATTTT
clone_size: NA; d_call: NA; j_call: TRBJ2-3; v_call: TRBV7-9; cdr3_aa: CASSLVPGMGDTQYF; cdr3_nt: TGTGCCAGCAGCTTAGTTCCAGGGATGGGAGATACGCAGTATTTT
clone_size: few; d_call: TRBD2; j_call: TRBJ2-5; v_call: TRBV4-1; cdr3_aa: CASSRHVGGGETQYF; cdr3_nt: TGCGCCAGCAGCCGGCACGTCGGGGGGGGGGAGACCCAGTACTTC
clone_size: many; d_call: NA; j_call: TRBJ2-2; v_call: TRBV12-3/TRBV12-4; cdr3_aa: CASSLRGDRRPGELFF; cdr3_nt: TGTGCCAGCAGCCTCAGGGGAGACCGGCGGCCCGGGGAGCTGTTTTTT
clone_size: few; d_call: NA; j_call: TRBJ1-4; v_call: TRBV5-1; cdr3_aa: CASSQGGHSNEKLFF; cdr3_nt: TGCGCCAGCAGCCAAGGCGGGCACTCTAATGAAAAACTGTTTTTT
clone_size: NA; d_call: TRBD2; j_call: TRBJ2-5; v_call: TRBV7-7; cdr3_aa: CASSMGLAVGETQYF; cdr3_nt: TGTGCCAGCAGTATGGGACTAGCGGTGGGAGAGACCCAGTACTTC
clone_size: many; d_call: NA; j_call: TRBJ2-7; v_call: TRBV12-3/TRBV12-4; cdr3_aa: CASSFSSPGKYEQYF; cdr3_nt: TGTGCCAGCAGTTTTAGCAGCCCAGGGAAGTACGAGCAGTACTTC
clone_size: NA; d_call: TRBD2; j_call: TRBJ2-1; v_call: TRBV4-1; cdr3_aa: CASSQDRRGGNYNEQFF; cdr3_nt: TGCGCCAGCAGCCAAGATCGGCGCGGGGGAAATTACAATGAGCAGTTCTTC
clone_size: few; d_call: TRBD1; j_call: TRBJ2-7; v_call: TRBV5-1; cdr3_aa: CASSFGTGGLYEQYF; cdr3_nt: TGCGCCAGCAGCTTTGGGACAGGGGGTCTCTACGAGCAGTACTTC
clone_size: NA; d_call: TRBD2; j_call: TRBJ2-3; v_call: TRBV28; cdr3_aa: CASSPVGSGIPDTQYF; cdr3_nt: TGTGCCAGCAGCCCCGTTGGTAGCGGGATTCCAGATACGCAGTATTTT
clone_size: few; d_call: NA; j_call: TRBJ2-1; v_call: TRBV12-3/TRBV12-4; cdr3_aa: CASSYRDGWNEQFF; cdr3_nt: TGTGCCAGCAGTTACCGGGACGGGTGGAATGAGCAGTTCTTC